Listed here are 21 T cell receptor beta chains from one sample, sequenced in a study of T cell responses to AZD1222 COVID-19 vaccine. Assay used: immunoSEQ multiplex PCR; TCRdb lists only in-frame clones, some missing. Of more than 100,000 clones in the sample, about 91% are singletons; the top ten hold 1.5% to 2%. The sample consisted of peripheral blood, taken 28 days after the second AZD1222 dose. Receptors originate from an adult who received the AZD1222 COVID-19 vaccine.

This rearrangement joins TRBV10-3 to TRBJ2-5, with D perhaps matching TRBD1 or TRBD2 (6 bases each). Germline loops: CDR1 ENHRY, CDR2 SYGVKD. The CDR3 has 13 residues. V was clipped by 6 bases and J by 2 bases, with 10 bases between them. CDR3 sequence: CAISRGGQETQYF. The CDR3 DNA is TGTGCCATCAGCCGAGGGGGGCAAGAGACCCAGTACTTC.

The V call is TRBV28, the J call TRBJ2-7; D ambiguous. The V end lost 4 bases, the J end lost 1 base, and 20 bases lay between the germline ends. The germline CDR1 and CDR2 sequences are MDHEN and SYDVKM. The CDR3 totals 17 residues. The CDR3 sequence: CASSSVFSLTGSYEQYV. The CDR3 DNA is TGTGCCAGCAGTTCGGTTTTCTCCCTCACCGGGTCCTACGAGCAGTACGTC.

This clone is a singleton in its sample. The genes are TRBV10-3 and TRBJ1-4, with D perhaps matching TRBD1 (5 bases). From germline, CDR1 is ENHRY and CDR2 SYGVKD. V gave up 2 bases and J gave up 5 bases, with 15 bases separating them. The CDR3 totals 16 residues. CDR3 residues: CAISEVGGTANEKLFF. The CDR3 nucleotides are TGTGCCATCAGTGAGGTGGGAGGGACCGCAAATGAAAAACTGTTTTTT.

The chain carries TRBV10-2 and TRBJ1-1; unclear D gene. V was pared by 4 bases and J by 0 bases, with 9 bases between. CDR1 is WSHSY and CDR2 is SAAADI in the germline V gene. This CDR3 contains 14 residues. The CDR3 nucleotides read TGCGCCAGCAGTGTGTACGCACTGAACACTGAAGCTTTCTTT. Translated, it gives CASSVYALNTEAFF.

This rearrangement joins TRBV11-3 to TRBJ2-1, with D tentatively TRBD2 (5 bases). V dropped 1 base and J dropped 2 bases, with 6 bases sitting between them. CDR3 size: 14 residues. Germline V gives CDR1 SGHNT, CDR2 YENEEA. Here the CDR3 DNA reads TGTGCCAGCAGCTTAGGGAGGACCTACAATGAGCAGTTCTTC. This codes for CASSLGRTYNEQFF. Full variable domain (outside the CDR3, taken from reference TRBV11-3 and TRBJ2-1): EAGVVQSPRYKIIEKKQPVAFWCNPISGHNTLYWYLQNLGQGPELLIRYENEEAVDDSQLPKDRFSAERLKGVDSTLKIQPAELGDSAVYLCASSLGRTYNEQFFGPGTRLTVL.

The V and J genes are TRBV18 and TRBJ2-1, with D possibly TRBD1 on 5 matching bases. The CDR3 covers 13 residues. Germline V gives CDR1 KGHSH, CDR2 LQKENI. Between the trimmed V and J ends, which lost 0 bases and 6 bases, there was a span of 6 bases. CDR3 sequence: CASSPPGANEQFF. For the CDR3, the DNA is TGTGCCAGCTCACCACCAGGGGCCAATGAGCAGTTCTTC.

This clone appeared a few times. The V gene is TRBV28, the J gene TRBJ1-2; 7 bases line up with TRBD1. The CDR3 covers 14 residues. Germline V gives CDR1 MDHEN, CDR2 SYDVKM. J gave up 8 bases and V 4 bases, and 10 bases lay outside the gene matches. CDR3 in DNA: TGTGCCAGCAGTTCCGCAGGGGGGATGGAAGGCTACACCTTC. Translated, it gives CASSSAGGMEGYTF.

This chain connects TRBV15 to TRBJ1-1; D might be TRBD1 (5 bases). In germline, CDR1 is LNHNV, CDR2 YYDKDF (reference sequence). CDR3 size: 13 residues. The ends were cut back, 0 bases at V and 5 bases at J, with 7 bases in the middle. The DNA for the CDR3 is TGTGCCACCAGCAGAGATGGGGGGACTGAAGCTTTCTTT. Amino acids: CATSRDGGTEAFF.

The chain links TRBV15 to TRBJ1-6; no reliable D call. The CDR3 is 12 amino acids. CDR1 LNHNV and CDR2 YYDKDF come from the germline V gene (reference sequence). V lost 5 bases and J 11 bases, leaving 10 bases between the germline ends. CDR3 nucleotide sequence: TGTGCCACCAGCGAGGCAGACCCACCCCTCCACTTT. It yields the protein CATSEADPPLHF.

The V and J genes are TRBV5-1 and TRBJ1-2, with D possibly TRBD1 on 6 matching bases. CDR3 length equals 13 residues. Deletions cut 4 bases from V and 4 bases from J, with 11 bases between. Germline V lookup: CDR1 SGHRS, CDR2 YFSETQ. The CDR3, as DNA: TGCGCCAGCAGCCCCCAGGACAGCTATGGCTACACCTTC. It translates to CASSPQDSYGYTF.

The V and J genes are TRBV25-1 and TRBJ2-1; 11 bases map to TRBD1. This CDR3 is built from 15 residues. The V gene's germline CDR1 is MGHDK and CDR2 SYGVNS. With 7 bases clipped from V and 3 bases from J, the junction kept 5 bases outside the gene matches. This chain's CDR3 is CASTGQGAFYNEQFF. Written as DNA, the CDR3 is TGTGCCAGCACTGGACAGGGGGCCTTCTACAATGAGCAGTTCTTC.

Here the CDR3 DNA reads TGCGCCAGCAGCTTGGTCCTCGACGCGGATACGCAGTATTTT. It encodes CASSLVLDADTQYF. J is TRBJ2-3 and V is TRBV5-1; no clear D. Trimming removed 0 bases from V and 6 bases from J, with 11 bases in between. Germline V lookup: CDR1 SGHRS, CDR2 YFSETQ. The CDR3 runs to 14 residues.

The rearrangement uses TRBV2 and TRBJ1-2; TRBD1 matches 8 bases. V was pared by 3 bases and J by 4 bases, with 7 bases of the junction left unmatched. This CDR3 comprises 15 residues. Germline V gene sequence: CDR1 SNHLY, CDR2 FYNNEI. DNA of the CDR3: TGTGCCAGCAGTGATCCGGGGACAGGCTTCTATGGCTACACCTTC. Amino acid sequence: CASSDPGTGFYGYTF.

The chain has TRBV7-9 and TRBJ1-4; 8 nucleotides line up with TRBD1. Germline CDR1 and CDR2: SEHNR and FQNEAQ (reference sequence). This CDR3 is built from 15 residues. V shed 5 bases and J 6 bases; nucleotides not matched to a gene: 8. The chain's CDR3 is CASSAPGQDHEKLFF. Written as DNA, the CDR3 is TGTGCCAGCAGCGCCCCGGGACAGGACCATGAAAAACTGTTTTTT. Full variable domain (missing parts from reference TRBV7-9 and TRBJ1-4): DTGVSQNPRHKITKRGQNVTFRCDPISEHNRLYWYRQTLGQGPEFLTYFQNEAQLEKSRLLSDRFSAERPKGSFSTLEIQRTEQGDSAMYLCASSAPGQDHEKLFFGSGTQLSVL.

The rearrangement uses TRBV10-3 and TRBJ2-7; the D is unclear. The germline gives CDR1 ENHRY, CDR2 SYGVKD. Trimming removed 0 bases at V and 2 bases at J, with 8 bases between. The CDR3 contains 14 residues. CDR3: CAISESQAAYEQYV. CDR3 coding DNA: TGTGCCATCAGTGAGTCCCAAGCAGCCTACGAGCAGTACGTC.

The rearrangement uses TRBV5-1 and TRBJ1-2; TRBD1 matches 9 bases. The CDR3 has 13 residues. With 3 bases clipped from V and 5 bases from J, the junction kept 2 bases outside the gene matches. Per the germline V gene, CDR1 is SGHRS and CDR2 is YFSETQ. The CDR3: CASSSQGAYGYTF. The CDR3 DNA is TGCGCCAGCAGCTCACAGGGGGCGTATGGCTACACCTTC.

Details on this clone: A junction boundary mismatches the germline segment, possibly from a read error. This chain joins TRBV5-6 and TRBJ2-1; no firm D call. The CDR3 consists of 15 residues. Germline V gene lookup returns CDR1 SGHDT and CDR2 YYEEEE. The CDR3 region has the DNA TGTGCCAGCAGCCCCCGGACCTTCTCCAACAATGAGCAGTTCTTC. Protein sequence: CASSPRTFSNNEQFF.

This rearrangement joins TRBV11-3 to TRBJ1-1, with D tentatively TRBD1 (6 bases). V was clipped by 7 bases and J by 3 bases, with 15 bases between them. Germline V gene sequence: CDR1 SGHNT, CDR2 YENEEA. CDR3 size: 14 residues. CDR3 sequence reads: CASMPVQGHTEAFF. The CDR3 region has the DNA TGTGCCAGCATGCCAGTTCAGGGGCACACTGAAGCTTTCTTT.

The genes are TRBV6-2 or TRBV6-3 and TRBJ1-1; possibly TRBD1 for D (5 bases). Looked up from germline, CDR1 is MNHEY and CDR2 is SVGEGT. The CDR3 runs to 16 residues. The germline V and J ends were trimmed by 2 bases and 1 base, with 14 bases remaining between them. In nucleotides, the CDR3 is TGTGCCAGCAGTTACCCCTACAGGACTTCGAACACTGAAGCTTTCTTT. Translating gives CASSYPYRTSNTEAFF.

The rearrangement uses TRBV3-1 (or the pseudogene TRBV3-2) and TRBJ2-1; D assignment may be TRBD1 or TRBD2 (6 bases each). The germline gives CDR1 LGHDT, CDR2 YNNKEL (reference sequence). The V end lost 5 bases, the J end lost 8 bases, and 13 bases lay between the germline ends. This CDR3 comprises 13 residues. In DNA form, the CDR3 reads TGTGCCAGCAGCGCCTGGGGGGCCGATGAGCAGTTCTTC. This gives the protein CASSAWGADEQFF.

This clone was counted once. The chain combines TRBV7-8 with TRBJ2-3, with TRBD1 as a possible D gene (5 bases). The ends were cut back, 5 bases at V and 12 bases at J, with 21 bases in the middle. The CDR3 sequence is 14 residues long. Germline-derived CDR1 and CDR2 are SGHVS and FQNEAQ. The CDR3: CASSPNQGWRPQYF. In DNA form, the CDR3 reads TGTGCCAGCAGCCCTAACCAGGGATGGCGGCCCCAGTATTTT.